These T cell receptor beta chains were read from a single sample in a study of technical replicates of blood from a few donors. Profiling relied on immunoSEQ multiplex PCR, and the TCRdb table lists in-frame clones only, not all of them. The repertoire holds approximately 65,000 clones, with about 88% as singletons. The sample taken for sequencing was PBMCs. The source is a human donor in good health. Some clones in this sample may be carry-over from other donors' samples. Each CDR3 is given with its conserved first and last residue.

V gene,CDR3 protein
TRBV7-9,CASSGDLAGEYSYEQYF
TRBV4-3,CASSPDGRSFGYTF
TRBV19,CASSIGLADTQYF
TRBV7-3,CASSLGTAPFGDNEQFF
TRBV6-6,CASRPRGGTGNTIYF
TRBV19,CASSRQGWAFF
TRBV14,CASSQALNSPLHF
TRBV6-4,CASSPFLAGTTGELFF
TRBV6-5,CASRRTAGGQETQYF
TRBV9,CASSALAGGPNEQFF
TRBV11-2,CASSSPRDTANYGYTF
TRBV19,CASSPQGKETQYF
TRBV5-1,CASSLRGGAEETQYF
TRBV5-4,CASSNQQRDTDTQYF
TRBV15,CATSWLTSGTGNEQFF
TRBV7-2,CASSLGGAIYEQYF
TRBV27,CASTARGNYGYTF
TRBV7-2,CASSPGLGDTQYF
TRBV29-1,CSVDSGGGSTGELFF
TRBV5-5,CASSFQPGPGGETQYF
TRBV12-5,CASGLGTSGTGELFF
TRBV27,CASSPVQGINYGYTF
TRBV7-9,CASSSRGGSTDTQYF
TRBV5-1,CASSKGTNQLTDTQYF
TRBV15,CATSRGQGGRGTEAFF
TRBV6-1,CASNSGQGIGEQYF
TRBV14,CASSQARAARNTEAFF
TRBV7-9,CASSAEELVRGTQYF
TRBV5-6,CASSLEGVRGNTIYF
TRBV21-1,CASSTVGGFADTQYF
TRBV5-8,CASSLGRGDGYTF
TRBV5-6,CASSLVADQETQYF
TRBV7-8,CASSHPAGGPDTQYF
TRBV27,CASSFSQGGHTEAFF
TRBV19,CASSRDRGDRGNTEAFF
TRBV5-8,CASSLAFYEQYF
TRBV7-9,CASSPGLRGGLEQYF
TRBV10-3,CAIRGQENTEAFF
TRBV6-1,CASDLGAQGSTIYF
TRBV7-3,CASSLTAQANTGELFF
TRBV15,CATSRLQEYNEQFF